This TCR beta chain was observed in a study of blood T cell repertoires in COVID-19. As for the study in general: Donors in the United States, Italy and Spain gave samples during acute or convalescent COVID-19. PBMCs, B-cell-depleted T cells, or T cells provided the cDNA or gDNA that made up the material.

With 5 bases clipped from V and 8 bases from J, the junction kept 8 bases outside the gene matches. CDR1 MNHEY and CDR2 SMNVEV come from the germline V gene (reference sequence). The CDR3 sequence is 14 residues long. Authors' processing steps: Reference gene primer amplification yielded estimated nucleated cell counts. The assay was immunoSEQ multiplex PCR, and TCRdb's table has in-frame clones only and misses some. V and J calls and clone size follow that table, whereas D and trimming were derived from the DNA. The data hold 200,000 to 250,000 clones, with roughly 84% observed a single time. The sequence derives from an older woman with acute or convalescent COVID-19. The sample comprised peripheral blood. V usage is TRBV27 and J usage is TRBJ2-3; 9 bases are a match to TRBD2. The CDR3 protein is CASSLLAGVSTQYF. The CDR3 coding sequence is TGTGCCAGCAGTCTCTTAGCGGGGGTGTCTACGCAGTATTTT.